This is a list of T cell receptor beta chains from one sample in a study of CD8+ T cells in alopecia areata. Produced via immunoSEQ multiplex PCR; TCRdb's table is partial and in-frame only. Among about 150,000 clones, around 50% were seen once, and the ten largest hold 6% to 7%. The specimen was CD4+ T cells sorted from blood. The receptors shown here come from a human donor with alopecia areata. CDR3s leave out the opening cysteine and the closing phenylalanine or tryptophan. Fields, in order: V gene, CDR3 length, J gene, CDR3 protein.

TRBV28	10	TRBJ2-2	ASVRNTGELF
TRBV27	13	TRBJ2-7	ASSLNSGRGNEQY
TRBV4-1	12	TRBJ2-5	ASSHRVGVGTQY
TRBV29-1	10	TRBJ2-7	SAGQGAYEQY
TRBV29-1	12	TRBJ1-2	SVDIARGLDGYT
TRBV29-1	11	TRBJ2-7	SVAGSSNSGQY
TRBV10-3	12	TRBJ1-2	AITPTLGTYGYT
TRBV27	9	TRBJ2-7	ASGITYEQY
TRBV2	13	TRBJ2-6	ASSRGISGANVLT
TRBV27	16	TRBJ2-7	ASSPPRTGLLGIYEQY
TRBV9	11	TRBJ1-1	ASSVVMNTEAF
TRBV5-6	13	TRBJ1-1	ASSLVDRGRTEAF
TRBV27	13	TRBJ2-7	ASSPAAGRSYEQY
TRBV19	12	TRBJ2-6	ASSWTSGANVLT
TRBV29-1	13	TRBJ2-3	SVSRTAERTDTQY
TRBV2	14	TRBJ2-3	ASSDGTGVYTDTQY
TRBV5-1	12	TRBJ2-7	ASSTGQGTYEQY
TRBV20-1	9	TRBJ2-5	SVVGEETQY
TRBV29-1	11	TRBJ2-5	SVQPRTTGTQY
TRBV29-1	11	TRBJ2-3	SAARTVTDTQY
TRBV4-1	12	TRBJ2-5	ASSHDGRGETQY
TRBV5-1	11	TRBJ2-5	ASTYPRGETQY
TRBV27	13	TRBJ1-2	ASFSPGLPGYGYT
TRBV5-6	11	TRBJ2-7	ASSLATAYEQY
TRBV29-1	12	TRBJ1-2	SVESPGHPPGYT
TRBV29-1	11	TRBJ1-4	SAGQSIKEKLF
TRBV5-1	12	TRBJ2-7	ASSTGTSVYEQY
TRBV29-1	13	TRBJ2-7	SVEWGTGSSYEQY
TRBV29-1	12	TRBJ2-1	SVDRRSSYNEQF
TRBV7-9	12	TRBJ2-7	ASGTGVGIYEQY
TRBV29-1	16	TRBJ2-1	SVDLYGDLAAIYNEQF
TRBV14	13	TRBJ1-1	ASSALRDRAAEAF
TRBV18	12	TRBJ2-3	ASSPYRGADTQY
TRBV29-1	11	TRBJ1-2	SVGEGRNYGYT
TRBV2	10	TRBJ2-3	ASRLESDTQY
TRBV7-6	11	TRBJ2-7	ASRRSGEREQY
TRBV19	11	TRBJ2-1	ASIASSYNEQF
TRBV11-1	13	TRBJ2-7	ASSDARQDSYEQY
TRBV15	12	TRBJ2-2	ATSREIVAGELF
TRBV25-1	11	TRBJ2-5	ASSLTALGEQY
TRBV18	12	TRBJ1-1	ASSPREENTEAF